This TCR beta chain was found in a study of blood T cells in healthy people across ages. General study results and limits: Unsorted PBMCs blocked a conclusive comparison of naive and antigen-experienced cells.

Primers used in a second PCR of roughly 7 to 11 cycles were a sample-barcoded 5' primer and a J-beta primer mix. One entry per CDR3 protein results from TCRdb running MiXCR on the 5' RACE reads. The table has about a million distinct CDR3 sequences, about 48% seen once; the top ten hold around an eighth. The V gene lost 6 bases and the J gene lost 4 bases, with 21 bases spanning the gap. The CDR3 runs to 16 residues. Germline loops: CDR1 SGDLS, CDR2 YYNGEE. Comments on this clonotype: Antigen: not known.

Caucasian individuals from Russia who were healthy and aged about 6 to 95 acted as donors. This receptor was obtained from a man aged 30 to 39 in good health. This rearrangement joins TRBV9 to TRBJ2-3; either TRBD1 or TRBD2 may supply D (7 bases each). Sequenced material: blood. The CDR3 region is CASTRSRGGPPDTQYF. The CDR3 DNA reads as TGTGCCAGCACCAGATCCAGGGGGGGCCCCCCAGATACGCAGTATTTT.